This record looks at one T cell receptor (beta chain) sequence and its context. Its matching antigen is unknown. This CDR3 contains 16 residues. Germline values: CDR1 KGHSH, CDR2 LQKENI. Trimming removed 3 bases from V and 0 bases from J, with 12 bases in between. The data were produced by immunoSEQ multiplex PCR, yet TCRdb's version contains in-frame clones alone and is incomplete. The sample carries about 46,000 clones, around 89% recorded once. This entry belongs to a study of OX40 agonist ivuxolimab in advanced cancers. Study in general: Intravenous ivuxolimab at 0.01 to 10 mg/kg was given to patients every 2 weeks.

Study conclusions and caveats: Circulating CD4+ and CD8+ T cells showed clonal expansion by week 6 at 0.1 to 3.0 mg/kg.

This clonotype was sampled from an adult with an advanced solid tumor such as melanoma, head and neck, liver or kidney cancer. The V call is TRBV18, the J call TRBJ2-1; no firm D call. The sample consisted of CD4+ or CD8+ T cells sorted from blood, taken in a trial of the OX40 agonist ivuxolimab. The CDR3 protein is CASSPVGSLSYNEQFF. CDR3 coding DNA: TGTGCCAGCTCACCGGTGGGGTCCCTCTCCTACAATGAGCAGTTCTTC.